Each of the 29 T cell receptor beta chains below was sequenced from the same sample in a study of CD8 T cell repertoires and HIV-1 epitope variants. TCRdb keeps only in-frame clones here, not all; method: immunoSEQ multiplex PCR. The data contain some 87,000 clones, almost 75% of them seen just once; the ten biggest clones take up around 24%. The sequencing sample was made of uncultured baseline CD8+ T cells from peripheral blood mononuclear cells (PBMCs). These receptors were taken from a male donor with HIV.

The genes are TRBV2 and TRBJ2-1; D gene ambiguous. The CDR3 totals 15 residues. Germline V gene data show CDR1 as SNHLY and CDR2 as FYNNEI. V lost 5 bases, J lost 3 bases, and 14 bases lay in between. DNA of the CDR3: TGTGCCAGCAGTCTCTCGGACGTCAGCTACAATGAGCAGTTCTTC. Its protein is CASSLSDVSYNEQFF.

The rearrangement joins TRBV11-2 to TRBJ1-3, with TRBD1 matching 7 bases. V lost 11 bases and J lost 0; bases outside the gene matches: 7. The germline CDR1 and CDR2 sequences are SGHAT and FQNNGV. This CDR3 has 14 amino acids. CDR3 residues: CAWGQWSSGNTIYF. CDR3 bases: TGTGCCTGGGGACAGTGGAGCTCTGGAAACACCATATATTTT.

The chain joins TRBV5-4 to TRBJ1-6; no reliable D call. Between the trimmed V and J ends, which lost 1 base and 5 bases, there was a span of 7 bases. This CDR3 is 14 amino acids long. CDR1 is SGHNT, CDR2 YYREEE, per germline (reference sequence). Here the CDR3 DNA reads TGTGCCAGCAGCTTGCCGGTTCATAATTCACCCCTCCACTTT. This sequence encodes CASSLPVHNSPLHF.

The chain combines TRBV6-5 with TRBJ2-7; D is perhaps TRBD1 (6 bases). The V end lost 11 bases, the J end lost 2 bases, and 16 bases lay between the germline ends. Per germline, CDR1 MNHEY and CDR2 SVGAGI. The CDR3 is 13 amino acids. CDR3: CASRDTGTYEQYF. CDR3 sequence (DNA): TGTGCCTCGCGAGATACAGGGACCTACGAGCAGTACTTC.

There are a few counts of this clone. The CDR3 coding sequence is TGTGCCAGTAGTTCTACAGGCTACAACTATGGCTACACCTTC. Amino acids: CASSSTGYNYGYTF. The chain links TRBV19 to TRBJ1-2, with D possibly being TRBD1 (5 bases). Germline V gene sequence: CDR1 LNHDA, CDR2 SQIVND (reference sequence). The CDR3 length is 14 residues. V lost 5 bases and J lost 2, with 12 bases in between.

J is TRBJ2-7 and V is TRBV2; 7 bases agree with TRBD2. The CDR3 loop spans 15 amino acids. Germline CDR1 and CDR2: SNHLY and FYNNEI. After removal of 4 bases from V and 6 bases from J, the junction contained 12 bases not matched to a gene. The CDR3 region is CASSVGGGPVIEQYF. For the CDR3, the DNA is TGTGCCAGCAGTGTCGGGGGAGGGCCGGTCATCGAGCAGTACTTC.

The chain recombines TRBV10-2 with TRBJ1-1; D is uncertain. V gave up 0 bases and J gave up 3 bases, with 2 bases separating them. The CDR3 has 12 residues. Germline V lookup: CDR1 WSHSY, CDR2 SAAADI. CDR3 in amino acids: CASSESYTEAFF. CDR3 nucleotides: TGCGCCAGCAGTGAGTCATACACTGAAGCTTTCTTT.

The table lists this clone with a few counts. The chain joins TRBV27 to TRBJ2-1; TRBD1 aligns across 8 bases. Germline V CDR1 and CDR2: MNHEY, SMNVEV (reference sequence). Trimming took 6 bases from V and 4 from J; bases not matched to a gene: 11. The CDR3 is 16 amino acids. In DNA form, the CDR3 reads TGTGCCAGCAGGCCTGCCCCGGGACAGGCATACAATGAGCAGTTCTTC. Its protein product is CASRPAPGQAYNEQFF.

This rearrangement joins TRBV29-1 to TRBJ2-1; 8 bases are shared with TRBD1. The trim removed 3 bases at V and 2 bases at J, leaving 6 bases unmatched. In germline, CDR1 is SQVTM, CDR2 ANQGSEA. There are 15 residues in the CDR3. The CDR3 sequence is CSVDPRGQAYNEQFF. The CDR3 DNA reads as TGCAGCGTTGACCCGAGGGGACAGGCCTACAATGAGCAGTTCTTC.

The CDR3 loop is CASNREVLQPQHF. For the CDR3, the DNA is TGCGCCAGCAATAGAGAAGTTCTTCAGCCCCAGCATTTT. The chain joins TRBV10-2 to TRBJ1-5; D is ambiguous. Germline V gene data show CDR1 as WSHSY and CDR2 as SAAADI. CDR3 length: 13 residues. The germline V and J ends were trimmed by 7 bases and 6 bases, with 13 bases remaining between them.

The chain recombines TRBV5-4 with TRBJ2-3; TRBD2 matches 9 bases. This CDR3 has 15 residues. CDR1 and CDR2 from the germline V gene are SGHNT and YYREEE (reference sequence). Trimming took 1 base from V and 8 from J; bases not matched to a gene: 8. The CDR3 DNA follows: TGTGCCAGCAGCTTGTCGGGCGGGGGGGCTGTTACGCAGTATTTT. Residues: CASSLSGGGAVTQYF.

The chain links TRBV15 to TRBJ1-2; the D gene is possibly TRBD1 (5 bases). V was pared by 5 bases and J by 0 bases, with 16 bases between. This CDR3 has 16 amino acids. The V gene's germline CDR1 is LNHNV and CDR2 YYDKDF (reference sequence). CDR3: CATSGGVGGPNYGYTF. The CDR3 DNA sequence: TGTGCCACCAGCGGAGGAGTTGGGGGTCCTAACTATGGCTACACCTTC. The complete variable domain, with remaining parts taken from reference TRBV15 and TRBJ1-2, reads DAMVIQNPRYQVTQFGKPVTLSCSQTLNHNVMYWYQQKSSQAPKLLFHYYDKDFNNEADTPDNFQSRRPNTSFCFLDIRSPGLGDTAMYLCATSGGVGGPNYGYTFGSGTRLTVV.

The rearrangement joins TRBV6-6 to TRBJ1-2; a weak D match, TRBD1 (5 bases). The V end was cut by 6 bases, the J end by 8 bases, with 22 bases between. CDR3 length: 15 residues. Germline-derived CDR1 and CDR2 are MNHNY and SVGAGI (reference sequence). The CDR3 nucleotides read TGTGCCAGCAGCCCAGTCGGGGGTGAGGCGGGCGGCTACACCTTC. It yields the protein CASSPVGGEAGGYTF.

The rearrangement joins TRBV4-1 to TRBJ1-3; D is ambiguous. The V gene lost 0 bases and the J gene lost 3 bases, with 12 bases spanning the gap. Germline CDR1 and CDR2: MGHRA and YSYEKL. The CDR3 length is 16 residues. The CDR3 protein is CASSQEASRSGNTIYF. Here the CDR3 DNA reads TGCGCCAGCAGCCAAGAGGCGTCCAGAAGTGGAAACACCATATATTTT.

The chain combines TRBV15 with TRBJ2-7; TRBD2 matches at 8 bases. The V gene end was trimmed by 5 bases and the J gene end by 5 bases; junction bases not matched to a gene: 8. Germline values: CDR1 LNHNV, CDR2 YYDKDF (reference sequence). The CDR3 totals 14 residues. DNA of the CDR3: TGTGCCACCAGCGGGAGCGGGAGTCAGAACGAGCAGTACTTC. Protein sequence: CATSGSGSQNEQYF.

The chain carries TRBV7-9 and TRBJ2-3; D gene ambiguous. V was clipped by 5 bases and J by 8 bases, with 20 bases between them. In germline, CDR1 is SEHNR, CDR2 FQNEAQ (reference sequence). The CDR3 totals 15 residues. The CDR3 is CASSPGVIGMGTQYF. In DNA form, the CDR3 reads TGTGCCAGCAGCCCCGGAGTGATAGGGATGGGTACGCAGTATTTT.

V usage is TRBV7-3 and J usage is TRBJ1-1, with unresolved D. The CDR3 sequence is 14 residues long. Germline-derived CDR1 and CDR2 are SGHTA and FQGTGA. V gave up 3 bases and J gave up 4 bases, with 12 bases separating them. The CDR3 loop reads CASSLEGGITEAFF. CDR3 nucleotide sequence: TGTGCCAGCAGCTTGGAGGGAGGGATCACTGAAGCTTTCTTT.

The rearrangement uses TRBV27 and TRBJ2-1, with 8 bases identical to TRBD2. Trimming at V came to 2 bases and at J to 8 bases, leaving 5 bases not matched to a gene. Looked up from germline, CDR1 is MNHEY and CDR2 is SMNVEV (reference sequence). The CDR3 totals 14 residues. CDR3 bases: TGTGCCAGCAGTTTAGAACTAGCGGACGATGAGCAGTTCTTC. It yields the protein CASSLELADDEQFF.

This chain uses TRBV19 with TRBJ2-5; a possible D gene is TRBD2 (6 bases). The CDR3 loop spans 12 amino acids. Trimming pared 8 bases from V and 2 bases from J, leaving 9 bases between. CDR1 is LNHDA and CDR2 is SQIVND in the germline V gene (reference sequence). In DNA form, the CDR3 reads TGTGCCAGTGGAGGGCGGCAAGAGACCCAGTACTTC. Its translation is CASGGRQETQYF.

This clone was observed many times. The V gene is TRBV7-9, the J gene TRBJ1-2, with D tentatively TRBD1 (5 bases). The CDR3 length is 13 residues. Trimming left V 3 bases short and J 4 bases short, with 9 bases between. Germline V gene data show CDR1 as SEHNR and CDR2 as FQNEAQ (reference sequence). The CDR3 DNA reads TGTGCCAGCAGCTTGTCGCAGGGCTATGGCTACACCTTC. It is translated as CASSLSQGYGYTF.

The chain is built from TRBV7-6 and TRBJ1-1; 7 positions match TRBD1. Germline V gene data show CDR1 as SGHVS and CDR2 as FNYEAQ. This CDR3 region has 15 residues. With V trimmed by 2 bases and J by 6 bases, 9 bases remained unmatched. The CDR3 region has the DNA TGTGCCAGCAGCTTAAGACAGGGAAGTCATCCTGAAGCTTTCTTT. It yields the protein CASSLRQGSHPEAFF.

The chain links TRBV6-5 to TRBJ1-5; the match to TRBD1 covers 8 bases. In germline, CDR1 is MNHEY, CDR2 SVGAGI. V lost 2 bases, J lost 9 bases, and 6 bases stayed unmatched. The CDR3 covers 14 residues. The CDR3 DNA reads TGTGCCAGCAGTTACCCAGGGGGCGAATGGCCCCAGCATTTT. Its protein is CASSYPGGEWPQHF.

The V call is TRBV4-2, the J call TRBJ2-7; TRBD1 matches 11 bases. Germline lookup yields CDR1 LGHNA and CDR2 YNFKEQ. The V and J ends lost 0 bases and 5 bases, in that order; junction bases with no gene match: 6. The CDR3 covers 16 residues. CDR3 loop: CASSQDGDRGINEQYF. CDR3 coding DNA: TGTGCCAGCAGCCAAGACGGGGACAGGGGGATCAACGAGCAGTACTTC.

This clone has only one observation. Its ends do not fully match the called genes, so a read error is possible. The V gene is TRBV15, the J gene TRBJ2-7; D unresolved. CDR1 is LNHNV and CDR2 is YYDKDF in the germline V gene (reference sequence). The CDR3 consists of 16 residues. The DNA for the CDR3 is TGTGCCACCAGCAGAGTAAGTTTTGGAATCTCCCCACGCTGGGACTTC. Its translation is CATSRVSFGISPRWDF.

The J gene is TRBJ2-1, the V gene TRBV7-3, with 8 bases matching TRBD2. Looked up from germline, CDR1 is SGHTA and CDR2 is FQGTGA. The J segment lost 2 bases and the V segment lost 1 base, leaving 1 base of the junction unmatched. The CDR3 has 15 amino acids. The CDR3 region is CASSLNSGAYNEQFF. The CDR3 DNA reads TGTGCCAGCAGCTTAAATAGCGGGGCCTACAATGAGCAGTTCTTC.

This clone was recorded a few times. V usage is TRBV6-6 and J usage is TRBJ1-5, with D possibly TRBD1 on 6 matching bases. Trimming left V 4 bases short and J 3 bases short, with 10 bases between. This CDR3 is built from 14 residues. The germline V gene encodes CDR1 MNHNY and CDR2 SVGAGI (reference sequence). CDR3 DNA: TGTGCCAGCAGTTTTGACAGGTTCAATCAGCCCCAGCATTTT. It codes for CASSFDRFNQPQHF.

The chain couples TRBV6-6 to TRBJ2-1; 9 bases align to TRBD1. The germline V gene encodes CDR1 MNHNY and CDR2 SVGAGI (reference sequence). After removal of 4 bases from V and 15 bases from J, the junction contained 16 bases not matched to a gene. The CDR3 loop spans 15 amino acids. DNA for the CDR3: TGTGCCAGCAGTTTAACCTTTCCGGGACAGGGAATACCGTTCTTC. Translating it yields CASSLTFPGQGIPFF.

The J gene is TRBJ2-7, the V gene TRBV19, with 8 bases lining up with TRBD1. Germline V gene sequence: CDR1 LNHDA, CDR2 SQIVND (reference sequence). V was pared by 5 bases and J by 2 bases, with 5 bases of the junction left unmatched. The CDR3 has 14 residues. CDR3 nucleotide sequence: TGTGCCAGTAGTTCGCGGACAGGGACCTACGAGCAGTACTTC. Encoded protein: CASSSRTGTYEQYF.

The chain couples TRBV10-2 to TRBJ2-7, with 12 bases lining up with TRBD1. CDR1 and CDR2 (germline): WSHSY, SAAADI. V shed 2 bases and J 6 bases; nucleotides not matched to a gene: 8. The CDR3 loop spans 16 amino acids. As DNA, the CDR3 is TGCGCCAGCAGTGAGCCCGCAGGGACAGGGGGCAGCGAGCAGTACTTC. Translated, it gives CASSEPAGTGGSEQYF.